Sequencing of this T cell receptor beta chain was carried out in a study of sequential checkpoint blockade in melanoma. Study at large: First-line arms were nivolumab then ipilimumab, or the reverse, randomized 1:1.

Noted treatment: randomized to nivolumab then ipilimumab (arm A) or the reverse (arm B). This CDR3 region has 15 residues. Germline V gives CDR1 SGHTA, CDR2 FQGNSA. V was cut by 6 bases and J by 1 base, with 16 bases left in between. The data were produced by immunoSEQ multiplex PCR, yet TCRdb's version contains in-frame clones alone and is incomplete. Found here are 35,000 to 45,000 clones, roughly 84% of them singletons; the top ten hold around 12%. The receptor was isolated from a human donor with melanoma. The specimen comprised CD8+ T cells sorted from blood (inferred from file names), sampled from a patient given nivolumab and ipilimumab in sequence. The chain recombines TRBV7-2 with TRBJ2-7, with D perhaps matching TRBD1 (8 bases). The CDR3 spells CASSFTGGGSYEQYF. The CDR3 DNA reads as TGTGCCAGCAGTTTCACAGGGGGGGGTTCCTACGAGCAGTACTTC.